This T cell receptor (beta chain) came from a study of blood T cell repertoires in COVID-19. Study as a whole: Samples taken during acute and convalescent COVID-19 were collected in the United States, Italy and Spain. Nucleic acid was either cDNA or gDNA, and it came from T cells, B-cell-depleted T cells, or PBMCs.

The germline V gene has CDR1 LNHDA and CDR2 SQIVND (reference sequence). Trimming stripped 2 bases from V and 0 bases from J, with 7 bases between. The CDR3 length is 14 residues. In the study's own analysis: Amplification of reference gene primers was used by the study to estimate nucleated cell counts. Repertoires were generated with immunoSEQ multiplex PCR, while TCRdb's copy carries only in-frame clones and drops some. V, J and clone size are taken as reported in that table, and D and trimming were inferred from the DNA itself. Counted here are more than 120,000 clones, roughly 87% occurring once; the ten biggest clones make up around 0.91%.

The gene calls are TRBV19 and TRBJ2-5, with unresolved D. This TCR came from a woman aged 45-65 years with acute or convalescent COVID-19. Sequencing input: peripheral blood. CDR3 nucleotide sequence: TGTGCCAGTAGTATACGCAGGAACCAAGAGACCCAGTACTTC. The encoded protein is CASSIRRNQETQYF.